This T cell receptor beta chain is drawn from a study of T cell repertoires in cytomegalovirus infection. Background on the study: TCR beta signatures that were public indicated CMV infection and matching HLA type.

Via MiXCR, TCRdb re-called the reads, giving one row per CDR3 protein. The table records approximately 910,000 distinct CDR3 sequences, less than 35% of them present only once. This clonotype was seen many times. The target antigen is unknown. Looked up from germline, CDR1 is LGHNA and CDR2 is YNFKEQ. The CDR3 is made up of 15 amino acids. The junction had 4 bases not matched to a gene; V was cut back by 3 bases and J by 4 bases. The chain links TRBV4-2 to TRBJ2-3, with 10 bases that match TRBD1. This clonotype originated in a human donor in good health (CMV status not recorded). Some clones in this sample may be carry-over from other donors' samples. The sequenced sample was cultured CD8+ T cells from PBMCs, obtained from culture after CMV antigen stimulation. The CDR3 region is CASSHRDRGSDTQYF. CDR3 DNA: TGTGCCAGCAGCCACCGGGACAGGGGATCAGATACGCAGTATTTT.